The sequence of this T cell receptor beta chain was determined in a study of T cells in localized non-small cell lung cancer. Per the germline V gene, CDR1 is SGHRS and CDR2 is YFSETQ. This CDR3 contains 14 residues. Trimming cost V 7 bases and J 2 bases; bases outside gene matches: 6. Profiled with immunoSEQ multiplex PCR; TCRdb holds only in-frame clones, not every one. Of tens of thousands of clones listed, approximately 80% are singletons. This material consisted of peripheral blood, taken before any cancer treatment. This clonotype was sampled from an older male donor with stage III squamous cell lung carcinoma. The chain joins TRBV5-1 to TRBJ2-1; 7 bases map to TRBD2. The CDR3 DNA sequence: TGCGCCAGCTCTGGGCTAGCGGCCTACAATGAGCAGTTCTTC. Its protein is CASSGLAAYNEQFF.